One and the same sample provided the 9 T cell receptor beta chains below, sequenced in a study of T cells in Graves' hyperthyroidism and ophthalmopathy. Researchers took RNA transcripts and amplified the TCR beta CDR3 regions from them. The HTBI primer set drove a first-round RT-PCR of the TCR CDR3. TCRdb analysed the multiplex PCR reads with MiXCR anew, one entry per CDR3 protein. In the table there are 110,000 to 150,000 distinct CDR3 sequences, about 20% of which are singletons. The sequenced material came from blood. These receptor sequences come from a woman between 50 and 59 years old with Graves' hyperthyroidism that later progressed to Graves' ophthalmopathy.

The sample holds many counts of this clonotype. The gene calls are TRBV11-2 and TRBJ2-5, with TRBD2 matching over 7 bases. The CDR3 totals 14 residues. After removal of 5 bases from V and 10 bases from J, the junction contained 13 bases not matched to a gene. The germline CDR1 and CDR2 sequences are SGHAT and FQNNGV. Here the CDR3 reads CASSPRTRWGIQYF. CDR3 DNA: TGTGCCAGCAGCCCCCGGACTAGATGGGGTATCCAGTACTTC.

The chain couples TRBV7-8 to TRBJ2-6, with D unresolved. The CDR3 totals 20 residues. The germline gives CDR1 SGHVS, CDR2 FQNEAQ. Trimming removed 5 bases from V and 0 bases from J, with 23 bases in between. As DNA, the CDR3 is TGTGCCAGCAGCCCCTCGGCCGACTGGGTACTCCCCTCTGGGGCCAACGTCCTGACTTTC. Amino acids: CASSPSADWVLPSGANVLTF. The full variable domain, rest sourced from reference TRBV7-8 and TRBJ2-6, is GAGVSQSPRYKVAKRGQDVALRCDPISGHVSLFWYQQALGQGPEFLTYFQNEAQLDKSGLPSDRFFAERPEGSVSTLKIQRTQQEDSAVYLCASSPSADWVLPSGANVLTFGAGSRLTVL.

The rearrangement uses TRBV19 and TRBJ1-2; D is possibly TRBD1 (5 bases). The germline V and J ends were trimmed by 5 bases and 5 bases, with 9 bases remaining between them. The CDR3 is made up of 12 amino acids. CDR1 LNHDA and CDR2 SQIVND come from the germline V gene (reference sequence). This CDR3 reads CASSQGEYGYTF. The CDR3 coding sequence is TGTGCCAGTAGTCAGGGAGAATATGGCTACACCTTC.

This clonotype occurred many times. This chain uses TRBV28 with TRBJ2-7, with TRBD2 matching 14 bases. V gave up 5 bases and J gave up 6 bases; unmatched junction bases: 9. CDR1 is MDHEN, CDR2 SYDVKM, per germline. This CDR3 contains 16 residues. CDR3 nucleotide sequence: TGTGCCAGCAGTCCCACGGGACTAGCGGGAGTCCGCGAGCAGTACTTC. It yields the protein CASSPTGLAGVREQYF.

This clonotype was found many times. The V call is TRBV11-2, the J call TRBJ2-1; TRBD2 matches 7 bases. Germline-derived CDR1 and CDR2 are SGHAT and FQNNGV. This CDR3 has 17 residues. With 5 bases clipped from V and 0 bases from J, the junction kept 10 bases outside the gene matches. The CDR3 DNA sequence: TGTGCCAGCAGCGGGGCGACTAGCTCATCCTCCTACAATGAGCAGTTCTTC. Translating gives CASSGATSSSSYNEQFF. The full variable domain, rest sourced from reference TRBV11-2 and TRBJ2-1, is EAGVAQSPRYKIIEKRQSVAFWCNPISGHATLYWYQQILGQGPKLLIQFQNNGVVDDSQLPKDRFSAERLKGVDSTLKIQPAKLEDSAVYLCASSGATSSSSYNEQFFGPGTRLTVL.

Turning to this clonotype: A much larger clone is a single base away; this may be a read error. This chain uses TRBV25-1 with TRBJ2-1; 9 bases map to TRBD2. J lost 9 bases, V lost 4 bases, and 10 bases had no gene match. The CDR3 has 15 residues. Germline V gene lookup returns CDR1 MGHDK and CDR2 SYGVNS. CDR3 residues: CASSVSAGGRTEQFF. The CDR3 DNA sequence: TGTGCCAGCAGTGTGTCCGCGGGAGGGCGTACTGAGCAGTTCTTC.

The CDR3 reads CASSVPLSYEQYF. DNA for the CDR3: TGTGCCAGCAGCGTTCCACTCTCCTACGAGCAGTACTTC. J is TRBJ2-7 and V is TRBV5-8; D unclear. Germline V gene sequence: CDR1 SGHTS, CDR2 YDEGEE. Trimming took 4 bases from V and 0 from J, leaving 8 bases between them. The CDR3 loop spans 13 amino acids.

As to this clonotype: The junction shows a germline mismatch at one end, possibly a read error. J is TRBJ1-1 and V is TRBV7-9, with TRBD1 as a possible D gene (6 bases). CDR3 length: 14 residues. Germline CDR1 is SEHNR and CDR2 is FQNEAQ (reference sequence). CDR3 coding DNA: TGTGCCAGCCACACCCTCGGGGGGGACACTGAGGCTTTCTTT. Translating gives CASHTLGGDTEAFF.

This clonotype was counted only a few times. The chain joins TRBV7-8 to TRBJ2-5; either TRBD1 or TRBD2 may fit D (6 bases each). This CDR3 contains 16 residues. The germline V gene has CDR1 SGHVS and CDR2 FQNEAQ. Trimming cost V 5 bases and J 3 bases, with 19 bases left between them. The CDR3 protein is CASSTRNREAEETQYF. The CDR3 DNA reads as TGTGCCAGCAGCACCAGGAACAGGGAGGCCGAAGAGACCCAGTACTTC.